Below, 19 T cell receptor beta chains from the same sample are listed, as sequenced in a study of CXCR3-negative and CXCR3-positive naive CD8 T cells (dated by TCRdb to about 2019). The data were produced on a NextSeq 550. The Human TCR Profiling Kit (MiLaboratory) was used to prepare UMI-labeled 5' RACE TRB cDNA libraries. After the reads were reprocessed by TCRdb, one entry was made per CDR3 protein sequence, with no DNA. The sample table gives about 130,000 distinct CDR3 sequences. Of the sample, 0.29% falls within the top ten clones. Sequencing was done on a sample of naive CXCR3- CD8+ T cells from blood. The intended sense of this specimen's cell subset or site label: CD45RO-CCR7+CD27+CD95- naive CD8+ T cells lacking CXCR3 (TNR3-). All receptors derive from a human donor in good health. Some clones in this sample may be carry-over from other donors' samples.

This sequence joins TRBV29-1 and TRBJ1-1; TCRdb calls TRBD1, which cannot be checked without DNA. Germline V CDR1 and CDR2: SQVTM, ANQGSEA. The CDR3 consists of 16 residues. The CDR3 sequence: CSVEEFGDGVNTEAFF. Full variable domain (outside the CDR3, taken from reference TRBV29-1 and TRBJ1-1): SAVISQKPSRDICQRGTSLTIQCQVDSQVTMMFWYRQQPGQSLTLIATANQGSEATYESGFVIDKFPISRPNLTFSTLTVSNMSPEDSSIYLCSVEEFGDGVNTEAFFGQGTRLTVV.

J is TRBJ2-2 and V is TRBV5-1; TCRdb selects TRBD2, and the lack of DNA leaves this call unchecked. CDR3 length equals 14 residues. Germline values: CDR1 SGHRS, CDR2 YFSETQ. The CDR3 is CASSPDLAPGELFF.

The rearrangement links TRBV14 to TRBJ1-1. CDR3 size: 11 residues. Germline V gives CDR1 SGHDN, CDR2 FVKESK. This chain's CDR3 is CASSVDSEAFF.

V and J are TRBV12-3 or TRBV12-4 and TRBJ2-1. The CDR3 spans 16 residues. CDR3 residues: CASSSSAESAGFEQFF.

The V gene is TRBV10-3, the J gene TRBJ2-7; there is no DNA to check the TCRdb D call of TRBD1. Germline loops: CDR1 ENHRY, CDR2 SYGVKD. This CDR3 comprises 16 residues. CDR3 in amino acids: CAISESRGGSSNEQYF.

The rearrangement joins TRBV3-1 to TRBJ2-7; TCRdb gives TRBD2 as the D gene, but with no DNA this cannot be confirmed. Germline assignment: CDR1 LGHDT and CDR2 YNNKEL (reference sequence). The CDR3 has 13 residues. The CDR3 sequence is CAEGGTNSYEQYF.

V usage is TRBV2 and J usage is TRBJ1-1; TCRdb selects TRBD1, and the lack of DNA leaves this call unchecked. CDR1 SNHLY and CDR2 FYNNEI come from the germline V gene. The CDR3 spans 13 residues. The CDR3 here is CASVRAGNTEAFF.

This chain's CDR3 is CASFAGLTEAFF. This sequence joins TRBV7-9 and TRBJ1-1. Germline V gene data show CDR1 as SEHNR and CDR2 as FQNEAQ (reference sequence). The CDR3 covers 12 residues.

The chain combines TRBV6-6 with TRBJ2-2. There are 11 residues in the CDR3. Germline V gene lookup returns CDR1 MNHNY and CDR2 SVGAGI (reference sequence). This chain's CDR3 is CASTNTGELFF.

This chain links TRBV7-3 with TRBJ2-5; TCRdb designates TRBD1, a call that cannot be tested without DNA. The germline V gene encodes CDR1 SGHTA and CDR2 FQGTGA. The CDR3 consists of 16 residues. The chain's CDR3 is CASSLGGQGLGETQYF.

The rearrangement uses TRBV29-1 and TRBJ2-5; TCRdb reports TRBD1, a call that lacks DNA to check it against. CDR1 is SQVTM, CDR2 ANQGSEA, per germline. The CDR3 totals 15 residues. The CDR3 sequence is CSVDSLAGGSETQYF.

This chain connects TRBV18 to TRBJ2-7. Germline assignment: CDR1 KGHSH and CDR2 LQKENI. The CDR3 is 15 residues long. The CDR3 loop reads CASSPPDRPRNEQYF.

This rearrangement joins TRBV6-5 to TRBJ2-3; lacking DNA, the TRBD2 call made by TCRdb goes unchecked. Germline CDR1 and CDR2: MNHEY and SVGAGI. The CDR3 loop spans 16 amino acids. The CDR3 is CASSYSPGLGADTQYF.

The CDR3 loop reads CASKTGLNTEAFF. The genes are TRBV25-1 and TRBJ1-1; TCRdb outputs TRBD1, but without DNA this stays unchecked. The CDR3 has 13 residues. Germline loops: CDR1 MGHDK, CDR2 SYGVNS.

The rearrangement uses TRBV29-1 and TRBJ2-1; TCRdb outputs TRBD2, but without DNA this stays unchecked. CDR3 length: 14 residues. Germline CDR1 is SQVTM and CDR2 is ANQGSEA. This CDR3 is CSAYRPGAYNEQFF.

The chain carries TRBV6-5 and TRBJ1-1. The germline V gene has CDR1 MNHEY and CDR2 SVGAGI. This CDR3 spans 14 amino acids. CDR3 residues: CASSIQGRATEAFF.

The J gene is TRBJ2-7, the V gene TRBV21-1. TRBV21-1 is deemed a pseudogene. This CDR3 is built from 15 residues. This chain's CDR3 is CASSKETQGFYEQYF.

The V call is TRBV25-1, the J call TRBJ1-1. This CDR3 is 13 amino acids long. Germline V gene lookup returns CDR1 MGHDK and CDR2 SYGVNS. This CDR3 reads CASSEYWPKRAFF.

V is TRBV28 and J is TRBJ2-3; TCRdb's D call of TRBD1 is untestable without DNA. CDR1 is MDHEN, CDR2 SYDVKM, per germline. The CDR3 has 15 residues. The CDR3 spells CASSFRGVSADTQCF.